The rows below give T cell receptor beta chains drawn from one sample of a study of T cell repertoires in cytomegalovirus infection. These TCRs are of unknown antigen specificity. TCRdb re-called the reads through MiXCR, storing one row per CDR3 protein. This repertoire shows roughly 500,000 distinct CDR3 sequences, approximately 42% found once; its top ten account for just under 45%. Sample: cultured PBMCs, taken from culture after CMV antigen stimulation. The receptor source for this set is a human donor in good health (CMV status not recorded). Some clones in this sample may be carry-over from other donors' samples. CDR3s leave out the opening cysteine and the closing phenylalanine or tryptophan. A D gene is named only where the DNA matches it firmly.

TRBD2	TRBJ2-5	TRBV7-2	ASSRGGQETQY
NA	TRBJ2-5	TRBV7-8	ASSFTRGGETQY
NA	TRBJ2-1	TRBV5-5	ATSGGTTYNEQF
NA	TRBJ2-1	TRBV11-3	ASGEGLYNEQF
TRBD2	TRBJ2-1	TRBV7-2	ASNHPLAGTQPSSSYNEQF
NA	TRBJ2-6	TRBV18	ASSPRDPNVLT
NA	TRBJ2-7	TRBV6-8	ASSYGGPASSYEQY
NA	TRBJ2-3	TRBV5-5	ASSSPGSMYTQY
NA	TRBJ1-2	TRBV7-2	ASSLYGSGAGGYT
NA	TRBJ1-1	TRBV6-5	ASSPGEGGTEAF
TRBD2	TRBJ2-3	TRBV4-3	ASSQDSRAGAPRDTQY
TRBD2	TRBJ2-1	TRBV2	ASSLLMTSGRALVYNEQF
TRBD2	TRBJ2-1	TRBV6-1	ASSASGALGQF
NA	TRBJ1-6	TRBV5-1	ASSLGQGERSPLH
NA	TRBJ1-1	TRBV7-9	ASSKLGGSTEAF
NA	TRBJ2-3	TRBV7-2	ASSRETEDTQY
TRBD2	TRBJ2-5	TRBV25-1	ASNIAGGKETQY
NA	TRBJ2-3	TRBV7-2	ASSRPEGSPRDTDTQY
TRBD2	TRBJ2-5	TRBV7-2	ASSPWRASGAETQY
NA	TRBJ2-1	TRBV7-8	ASRWGRARRHEQF
NA	TRBJ2-1	TRBV6-1	ASTLRGGRDDEQF
NA	TRBJ2-1	TRBV7-6	ASSPGGSLDEQF
NA	TRBJ1-2	TRBV12-5	ASGNTGSFYGYT
TRBD2	TRBJ2-1	TRBV4-1	ASSRTSGGLSYNEQF
TRBD2	TRBJ2-2	TRBV6-6	ASSYSAGANTGELF
TRBD2	TRBJ2-7	TRBV11-2	ASSSTSFPEREGGYEQY
NA	TRBJ1-5	TRBV27	ASRLPRPDQH
TRBD1	TRBJ2-5	TRBV11-2	ASSLVRRGLLTQY
TRBD1	TRBJ2-7	TRBV5-6	ASSRLGTVSYEQY
NA	TRBJ2-2	TRBV6-5	ATTLGAGTGELF
NA	TRBJ1-2	TRBV7-2	ASSLVGGATYGYT
TRBD1	TRBJ1-1	TRBV28	ASRSRDRLMNTEAF
NA	TRBJ2-7	TRBV7-2	ASSPRADSYEQY
NA	TRBJ1-2	TRBV7-2	ASSSIGGDGYT
NA	TRBJ1-2	TRBV7-2	ASSLEHLGGYGYT
NA	TRBJ1-1	TRBV9	ASSVGTVGTEAF
NA	TRBJ1-1	TRBV7-2	ASSFRGRTEAF
NA	TRBJ1-3	TRBV6-2/TRBV6-3	ASSYSRASGNTIY
NA	TRBJ1-3	TRBV7-2	ASSLKDTIY
TRBD2	TRBJ2-3	TRBV6-1	ASRWRAGGYTDTQY